This TCR beta chain is drawn from a study of blood T cell repertoires in COVID-19. Here immunoSEQ multiplex PCR was the method, and the copy in TCRdb shows in-frame clones only, minus some. The data show around 160,000 clones, with around four fifths seen just once and nearly 3% held by the top ten. This TCR was sampled from a woman in her 40s with active or convalescent COVID-19. The sample taken for sequencing was peripheral blood.

This CDR3 is CASSLEAGRTDTQYF. CDR3 bases: TGTGCCAGCAGCTTGGAGGCAGGTCGCACAGATACGCAGTATTTT. The genes are TRBV5-6 and TRBJ2-3; no firm D call. V dropped 0 bases and J dropped 1 base, with 9 bases sitting between them. The germline V gene has CDR1 SGHDT and CDR2 YYEEEE. This CDR3 has 15 residues.